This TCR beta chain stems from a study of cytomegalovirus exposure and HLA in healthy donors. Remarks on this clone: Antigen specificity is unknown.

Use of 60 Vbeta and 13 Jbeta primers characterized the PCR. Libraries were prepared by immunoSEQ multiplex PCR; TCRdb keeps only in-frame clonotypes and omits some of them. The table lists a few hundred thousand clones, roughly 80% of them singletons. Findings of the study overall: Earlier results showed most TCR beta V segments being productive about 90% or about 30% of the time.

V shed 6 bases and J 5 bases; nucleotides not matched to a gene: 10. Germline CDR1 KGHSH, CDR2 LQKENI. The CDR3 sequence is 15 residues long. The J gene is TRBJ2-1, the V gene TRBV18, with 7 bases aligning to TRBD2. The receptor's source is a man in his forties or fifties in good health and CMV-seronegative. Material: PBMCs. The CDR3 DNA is TGTGCCAGCTCCAACGGGGGGAAAGTCCACAATGAGCAGTTCTTC. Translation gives CASSNGGKVHNEQFF.